The 8 T cell receptor beta chains below all came from one sample that was sequenced in a study of T cell responses to AZD1222 COVID-19 vaccine (dated by TCRdb to about 2021). The time point label of this sample denotes: about 28 days (+/-7) after the second vaccine dose. The library was built by means of the immunoSEQ multiplex PCR assay. The immuneACCESS repertoire file appears here via TCRdb, limited to in-frame rearrangements. These files lack a portion of the clones; in checked studies, under half of the deficit traces to unresolved V genes, and the cause of the others is not known. The sample has approximately 140,000 clones on record, under 95% of them singletons. The ten most abundant clones make up approximately 3.4% of the sample. Here the sequenced sample was peripheral blood, taken 28 days after the second AZD1222 dose. These receptors were obtained from an adult who received the AZD1222 COVID-19 vaccine.

As concerns this clone: The sample contains more than one DNA sequence encoding this CDR3. The chain links TRBV7-8 to TRBJ1-3, with D unclear. This CDR3 has 14 amino acids. The V gene's germline CDR1 is SGHVS and CDR2 FQNEAQ. The germline V and J ends were trimmed by 1 base and 0 bases, with 4 bases remaining between them. CDR3 protein: CASSLGDSGNTIYF. The CDR3 DNA sequence: TGTGCCAGCAGCTTAGGGGACTCTGGAAACACCATATATTTT.

V usage is TRBV7-8 and J usage is TRBJ2-1, with 9 bases that match TRBD2. Germline V gene data show CDR1 as SGHVS and CDR2 as FQNEAQ. V shed 0 bases and J 6 bases; nucleotides not matched to a gene: 6. The CDR3 consists of 16 residues. For the CDR3, the DNA is TGTGCCAGCAGCTTAGCGTTTGCGGGAGGGCTCAATGAGCAGTTCTTC. Translated, it gives CASSLAFAGGLNEQFF.

The chain carries TRBV2 and TRBJ1-6; tentatively, D is TRBD1 (6 bases). Trimming removed 4 bases at V and 1 base at J, with 20 bases between. Germline V gene lookup returns CDR1 SNHLY and CDR2 FYNNEI. The CDR3 spans 19 residues. CDR3 coding DNA: TGTGCCAGCAGTGGACGGGACACACTACCGAGGTCCTATAATTCACCCCTCCACTTT. This sequence encodes CASSGRDTLPRSYNSPLHF.

The chain couples TRBV5-1 to TRBJ2-3; D uncertain. This CDR3 has 14 residues. V was pared by 0 bases and J by 3 bases, with 8 bases between. Germline CDR1 reads SGHRS; CDR2 reads YFSETQ. In DNA, the CDR3 is TGCGCCAGCAGCTTGGGGTCAGTTACAGATACGCAGTATTTT. Encoded protein: CASSLGSVTDTQYF.

The chain uses TRBV27 and TRBJ1-5; 8 nucleotides agree with TRBD1. Looked up from germline, CDR1 is MNHEY and CDR2 is SMNVEV (reference sequence). The CDR3 extends over 15 amino acids. Unmatched junction bases numbered 5, after V lost 4 bases and J lost 3 bases. The CDR3 bases are TGTGCCAGCAGTTCCGGACAGGGTGACAATCAGCCCCAGCATTTT. This encodes CASSSGQGDNQPQHF.

V usage is TRBV19 and J usage is TRBJ1-1; 11 bases fit TRBD1. There are 16 residues in the CDR3. V shed 5 bases and J 8 bases; nucleotides not matched to a gene: 13. From germline, CDR1 is LNHDA and CDR2 SQIVND (reference sequence). In DNA form, the CDR3 reads TGTGCCAGTAGTGCCTATCCGGGACAGGGGGGACACGAAGCTTTCTTT. It translates to CASSAYPGQGGHEAFF.

V and J are TRBV11-2 and TRBJ2-1; TRBD2 matches at 8 bases. This CDR3 spans 15 amino acids. V trimming: 6 bases; J trimming: 2 bases; junction bases outside the gene matches: 6. Germline V gene sequence: CDR1 SGHAT, CDR2 FQNNGV. CDR3 in DNA: TGTGCCAGCAGTCCCGGGACTAGTCCCTACAATGAGCAGTTCTTC. This encodes CASSPGTSPYNEQFF.

This sequence joins TRBV7-3 and TRBJ2-7; unclear D gene. V lost 5 bases to trimming and J lost 7 bases, with 15 bases between them. The CDR3 is 13 residues long. CDR1 is SGHTA and CDR2 is FQGTGA in the germline V gene. As DNA, the CDR3 is TGTGCCAGCAGCACCACAAGATTGGGGGAGCAGTACTTC. It yields the protein CASSTTRLGEQYF.